A single sample is the source of the 18 T cell receptor beta chains below, sequenced in a study of shared clonotypes between healthy human individuals. Sequencing used immunoSEQ multiplex PCR; TCRdb keeps in-frame clones, though not all of them. Among 2,500,000 or so clones listed, approximately 93% were seen once. The specimen was naive CD4+ T cells from PBMCs. Subset described: CD45RA+ positively selected. Receptors originate from a man between 18 and 29 years old in good health. Some clones in this sample may be carry-over from other donors' samples.

The chain recombines TRBV7-3 with TRBJ2-1; D tentatively fits TRBD1 or TRBD2 (6 bases each). The V gene's germline CDR1 is SGHTA and CDR2 FQGTGA. This CDR3 contains 18 residues. V was cut by 3 bases and J by 7 bases, with 25 bases left in between. The CDR3: CASSLDPPGAGGVNEQFF. The CDR3 DNA sequence: TGTGCCAGCAGCTTGGACCCCCCGGGGGCCGGCGGCGTTAATGAGCAGTTCTTC.

The V call is TRBV28, the J call TRBJ1-2; TRBD1 might be the D (5 bases). The CDR3 is made up of 16 amino acids. Trimming left V 6 bases short and J 4 bases short, with 21 bases between. The V gene's germline CDR1 is MDHEN and CDR2 SYDVKM. CDR3 protein: CASRDDLGRSSYGYTF. CDR3 DNA sequence: TGTGCCAGCAGAGACGACTTGGGACGGAGCAGCTATGGCTACACCTTC.

The V call is TRBV11-3, the J call TRBJ1-2, with 7 positions matching TRBD1. Germline CDR1 SGHNT, CDR2 YENEEA. J was trimmed by 5 bases and V by 3 bases; bases with no gene match: 0. CDR3 length: 12 amino acids. The CDR3 nucleotides are TGTGCCAGCAGCTTGGGACAGTATGGCTACACCTTC. It yields the protein CASSLGQYGYTF.

The V and J genes are TRBV7-9 and TRBJ2-7; TRBD2 agrees at 8 bases. After removal of 5 bases from V and 2 bases from J, the junction contained 8 bases not matched to a gene. Germline CDR1 is SEHNR and CDR2 is FQNEAQ (reference sequence). This CDR3 has 15 amino acids. CDR3 amino acids: CASSPPSGRPYEQYF. The DNA for the CDR3 is TGTGCCAGCAGCCCCCCCAGCGGGAGACCCTACGAGCAGTACTTC.

This clone was counted a few times. The chain employs TRBV9 and TRBJ1-1; a possible D gene is TRBD1 (6 bases). Germline V gene sequence: CDR1 SGDLS, CDR2 YYNGEE. V dropped 3 bases and J dropped 5 bases, with 17 bases sitting between them. CDR3 length: 15 residues. The DNA for the CDR3 is TGTGCCAGCAGCGAAACAGGGCGCTGGGAGACTGAAGCTTTCTTT. Protein: CASSETGRWETEAFF.

The V and J genes are TRBV18 and TRBJ2-1; D remains unclear. Germline CDR1 is KGHSH and CDR2 is LQKENI. CDR3 length: 14 residues. Trimming shortened V by 5 bases and J by 0 bases, and 8 bases separated the two germline ends. CDR3 nucleotides: TGTGCCAGCTCATCTAGTCGCTCCTACAATGAGCAGTTCTTC. Amino acid sequence: CASSSSRSYNEQFF.

The J gene is TRBJ2-1, the V gene TRBV7-8, with no clear D. Germline CDR1 reads SGHVS; CDR2 reads FQNEAQ. The CDR3 runs to 13 residues. V gave up 5 bases and J gave up 12 bases, with 17 bases separating them. The DNA for the CDR3 is TGTGCCAGCAGCGCCCGTGTTACCTCCGGGCAGTTCTTC. It codes for CASSARVTSGQFF.

The J gene is TRBJ2-1, the V gene TRBV19; D perhaps matches TRBD2 (5 bases). The CDR3 extends over 16 amino acids. CDR1 is LNHDA, CDR2 SQIVND, per germline (reference sequence). The V gene lost 3 bases and the J gene lost 2 bases, with 14 bases spanning the gap. Here the CDR3 DNA reads TGTGCCAGTAGTATTTCACGAGGGCCCCCCTACAATGAGCAGTTCTTC. It encodes CASSISRGPPYNEQFF.

Written as DNA, the CDR3 is TGCGCCAGCAGCTTGGCCTGGGGGGGCTCCTACAATGAGCAGTTCTTC. Its translation: CASSLAWGGSYNEQFF. The V call is TRBV5-1, the J call TRBJ2-1; 7 bases match TRBD2. The CDR3 extends over 16 amino acids. Germline assignment: CDR1 SGHRS and CDR2 YFSETQ. Germline trimming cut 0 bases from V and 0 bases from J; bases unmatched to any gene: 3.

The chain recombines TRBV7-9 with TRBJ2-7, with D perhaps TRBD2 (6 bases). With 7 bases removed from V and 4 bases from J, the gap between germline ends came to 26 bases. The CDR3 runs 17 residues. The germline gives CDR1 SEHNR, CDR2 FQNEAQ (reference sequence). The chain's CDR3 is CASNSFGGGRRIYEQYF. In DNA form, the CDR3 reads TGTGCCAGCAATTCTTTTGGGGGAGGACGGAGGATATACGAGCAGTACTTC.

The V gene is TRBV7-2, the J gene TRBJ1-5; 10 nucleotides match TRBD1. Germline V gives CDR1 SGHTA, CDR2 FQGNSA. The CDR3 runs 14 residues. V lost 5 bases, J lost 6 bases, and 4 bases stayed unmatched. CDR3 residues: CASSLDRGPQPQHF. In DNA, the CDR3 is TGTGCCAGCAGCCTCGACAGGGGGCCTCAGCCCCAGCATTTT.

This rearrangement joins TRBV29-1 to TRBJ2-7; possibly TRBD1 or TRBD2 for D (5 bases each). CDR1 is SQVTM, CDR2 ANQGSEA, per germline. Trimming shortened V by 2 bases and J by 0 bases, and 17 bases separated the two germline ends. The CDR3 runs 16 residues. CDR3 DNA: TGCAGCGTTGAAAAGCTGTCGGGACCGAGCTCCTACGAGCAGTACTTC. Protein sequence: CSVEKLSGPSSYEQYF.

This chain uses TRBV7-2 with TRBJ1-5; 7 bases agree with TRBD1. The CDR3 is 15 residues long. V was pared by 6 bases and J by 2 bases, with 7 bases of the junction left unmatched. Germline CDR1 and CDR2: SGHTA and FQGNSA. The CDR3 sequence is CASRRGGVGNQPQHF. CDR3 nucleotide sequence: TGTGCCAGCAGGAGAGGGGGCGTGGGCAATCAGCCCCAGCATTTT.

The chain recombines TRBV6-4 with TRBJ1-4; 8 bases fit TRBD1. This CDR3 has 16 amino acids. V gave up 4 bases and J gave up 4 bases; unmatched junction bases: 8. CDR1 MRHNA and CDR2 SNTAGT come from the germline V gene. The CDR3, as DNA: TGTGCCAGCAGTGGGGACAGGATAAGACTTAATGAAAAACTGTTTTTT. It yields the protein CASSGDRIRLNEKLFF.

The chain joins TRBV29-1 to TRBJ2-5; 10 bases fit TRBD1. The germline CDR1 and CDR2 sequences are SQVTM and ANQGSEA. Trimming at V came to 7 bases and at J to 5 bases, leaving 7 bases not matched to a gene. This CDR3 spans 13 amino acids. The DNA for the CDR3 is TGCAGCGGATTGACAGGGGGCAGGGAGACCCAGTACTTC. This encodes CSGLTGGRETQYF. The full variable domain, with the rest looked up from reference TRBV29-1 and TRBJ2-5, is SAVISQKPSRDICQRGTSLTIQCQVDSQVTMMFWYRQQPGQSLTLIATANQGSEATYESGFVIDKFPISRPNLTFSTLTVSNMSPEDSSIYLCSGLTGGRETQYFGPGTRLLVL.

This sequence joins TRBV11-2 and TRBJ1-2; D might be TRBD1 (5 bases). The CDR3 totals 16 residues. Trimming left V 6 bases short and J 2 bases short, with 19 bases between. The germline gives CDR1 SGHAT, CDR2 FQNNGV. In DNA form, the CDR3 reads TGTGCCAGCAGACTTAGCCGCGGGACGGGCAACTATGGCTACACCTTC. It codes for CASRLSRGTGNYGYTF.

In DNA, the CDR3 is TGTGCCAGCAGCCAAGAACGCGGGAGGAATGAAAAACTGTTTTTT. Protein sequence: CASSQERGRNEKLFF. This sequence joins TRBV4-2 and TRBJ1-4; D not certain. The CDR3 runs to 15 residues. Germline CDR1 and CDR2: LGHNA and YNFKEQ. V was shortened by 0 bases and J by 5 bases, with 10 bases between the two germline ends.

The rearrangement joins TRBV6-1 to TRBJ2-5; TRBD2 matches 13 bases. The V gene end was trimmed by 6 bases and the J gene end by 5 bases; junction bases not matched to a gene: 6. This CDR3 comprises 15 residues. The germline CDR1 and CDR2 sequences are MNHNS and SASEGT. In nucleotides, the CDR3 is TGTGCCAGCAGAGGACTAGCGGGGGAATCGGAGACCCAGTACTTC. Its translation: CASRGLAGESETQYF.